The entry below describes one T cell receptor (beta chain). Antigen unknown. This specimen belongs to a study of T cells in localized non-small cell lung cancer. Broader study findings: Sequencing was restricted to one tumor region; therefore, heterogeneity remains possible. Increased T cell density in blood showed an association with longer overall survival. A median of about 50 clones ranked among the top 100 in tumor appeared in adjacent lung.

The table came from immunoSEQ multiplex PCR; TCRdb's copy has only in-frame clones and leaves some out. The sample lists 1,800 or so clones, roughly a quarter occurring once. The CDR3 is made up of 13 amino acids. Germline V CDR1 and CDR2: MNHGY, SAAAGT. V lost 8 bases and J lost 2, with 11 bases in between. Adjacent lung lacking atypia came from at least 2 cm beyond the tumor margin. The receptor was isolated from a male donor aged 60 or over with stage II squamous cell lung carcinoma. The sample consisted of normal lung tissue next to the tumor, taken before any cancer treatment. J is TRBJ2-3 and V is TRBV6-8; D is perhaps TRBD1 (5 bases). The CDR3 bases are TGTGCCAGCCGCGACAGTATCACAGATACGCAGTATTTT. It codes for CASRDSITDTQYF.